The entry below gives a single TCR beta chain sequence along with its context. The antigen this receptor binds is unknown. Per-nucleotide qualities are absent, and no much larger clonotype sits a single base away. Sequencing took place on an Illumina HiSeq 1500. TCRdb cleaned the public reads at Q25 with fastp, built clones with MiXCR and kept in-frame beta chains. Here each entry gathers all rows of one CDR3 protein and keeps the most common genes and DNA. Present in this sample are about 180,000 distinct CDR3 sequences, about a sixth of which were seen just once. The ten largest clones add up to approximately 26% of the sample. V and J lose 0 bases and 4 bases, and a span of 17 bases separates them. Spanning cysteine to phenylalanine, the CDR3 consists of 16 amino acids. The retained sequence is limited to the CDR3, 48 bases, with the frame set at the first base. Sequences SQVTM (CDR1) and ANQGSEA (CDR2) are obtained from the germline V gene.

This record comes from a study of T cell repertoires in cytomegalovirus infection (dated by TCRdb to between 2019 and 2020). In the study overall: Donor HLA type was relevant to the analysis, as public TCR beta signatures indicated carriage of CMV infection together with the matching HLA type.

Broad study findings and their caveats: In the ex vivo response, HLA-C-restricted CMV-specific TCR beta clonotypes were dominant, and in two of eight donors the single most frequent clonotype came from this HLA-C-restricted group. Carriers of CMV infection plus the relevant HLA type were discriminated by the cumulative frequency of public TCR beta family members in the study cohort and in an independent roughly 320-donor cohort.

The clonotype originates from a human donor in good health (CMV status not recorded). Some clones in this sample may be carry-over from other donors' samples. Here the chain combines TRBV29-1 and TRBJ2-3; no D segment can be confidently identified. The sample was CD8+ T cells from PBMCs. The DNA sequence is given as TGCAGCGTTGAAGACCTACGGGCTCAACGCGCAGATACGCAGTATTTT. It translates to CSVEDLRAQRADTQYF.